This TCR beta chain was recovered during a study of T cell responses to AZD1222 COVID-19 vaccine. Findings of the study overall: Repertoires were sampled only after the peak T cell response.

TCRdb's table, derived via immunoSEQ multiplex PCR, lists solely in-frame clones and lacks some. This table holds approximately 160,000 clones, 85% to 95% found once. Remarks on this clone: Its antigen is not identified.

Unmatched junction bases numbered 8, after V lost 0 bases and J lost 7 bases. From germline, CDR1 is PRHDT and CDR2 FYEKMQ (reference sequence). The CDR3 has 16 amino acids. The gene calls are TRBV13 and TRBJ1-4; 7 bases agree with TRBD1. The receptor's source is an adult in good health. The sample here was peripheral blood, taken on day 0 of AZD1222 vaccination. The CDR3 region is CASSLGLREGAEKLFF. The CDR3, as DNA: TGTGCCAGCAGCTTAGGCCTCCGGGAGGGGGCTGAAAAACTGTTTTTT. The whole variable domain, remainder taken from reference TRBV13 and TRBJ1-4, is AAGVIQSPRHLIKEKRETATLKCYPIPRHDTVYWYQQGPGQDPQFLISFYEKMQSDKGSIPDRFSAQQFSDYHSELNMSSLELGDSALYFCASSLGLREGAEKLFFGSGTQLSVL.